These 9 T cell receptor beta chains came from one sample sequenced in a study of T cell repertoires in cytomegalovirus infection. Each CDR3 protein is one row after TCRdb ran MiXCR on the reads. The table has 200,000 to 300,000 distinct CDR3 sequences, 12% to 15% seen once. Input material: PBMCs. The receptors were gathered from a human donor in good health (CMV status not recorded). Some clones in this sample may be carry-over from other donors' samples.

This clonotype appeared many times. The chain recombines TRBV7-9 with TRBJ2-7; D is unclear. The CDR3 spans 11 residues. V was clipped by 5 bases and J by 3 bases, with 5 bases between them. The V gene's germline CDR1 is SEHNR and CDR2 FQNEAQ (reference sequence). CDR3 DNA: TGTGCCAGCAGCGGGGACTACGAGCAGTACTTC. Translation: CASSGDYEQYF.

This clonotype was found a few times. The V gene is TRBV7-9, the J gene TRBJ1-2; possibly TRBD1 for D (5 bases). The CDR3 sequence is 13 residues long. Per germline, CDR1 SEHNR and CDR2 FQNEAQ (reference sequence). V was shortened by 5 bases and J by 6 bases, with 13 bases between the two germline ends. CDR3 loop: CASSRRDGNGYTF. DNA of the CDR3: TGTGCCAGCAGCAGGAGGGACGGGAATGGCTACACCTTC.

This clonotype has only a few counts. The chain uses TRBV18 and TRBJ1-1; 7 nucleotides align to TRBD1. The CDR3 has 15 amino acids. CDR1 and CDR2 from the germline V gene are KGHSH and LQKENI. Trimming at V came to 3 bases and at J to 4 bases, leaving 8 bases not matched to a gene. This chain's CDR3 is CASSPSGTAGTEAFF. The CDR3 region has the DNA TGTGCCAGCTCACCCTCCGGGACAGCGGGCACTGAAGCTTTCTTT.

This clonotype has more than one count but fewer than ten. The CDR3 region is CASSVGRGYTF. In DNA form, the CDR3 reads TGTGCCAGCAGCGTAGGGCGTGGCTACACCTTC. The chain has TRBV9 and TRBJ1-2; D call uncertain. Trimming pared 0 bases from V and 7 bases from J, leaving 4 bases between. Germline V CDR1 and CDR2: SGDLS, YYNGEE. The length of the CDR3 is 11 residues.

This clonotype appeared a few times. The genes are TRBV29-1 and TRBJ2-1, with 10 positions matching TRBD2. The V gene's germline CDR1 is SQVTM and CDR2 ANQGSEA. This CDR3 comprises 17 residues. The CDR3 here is CSDSQRATSGLYNEQFF. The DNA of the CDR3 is TGCAGTGATAGTCAACGGGCGACTAGCGGGTTGTACAATGAGCAGTTCTTC.

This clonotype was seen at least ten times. DNA of the CDR3: TGTGCCAGCAGCTTATTTTCTAGCGGGAGCCACACCGGGGAGCTGTTTTTT. Protein: CASSLFSSGSHTGELFF. V and J are TRBV7-8 and TRBJ2-2; TRBD2 matches 10 bases. Unmatched junction bases numbered 6, after V lost 2 bases and J lost 3 bases. The CDR3 has 17 amino acids. The germline gives CDR1 SGHVS, CDR2 FQNEAQ.

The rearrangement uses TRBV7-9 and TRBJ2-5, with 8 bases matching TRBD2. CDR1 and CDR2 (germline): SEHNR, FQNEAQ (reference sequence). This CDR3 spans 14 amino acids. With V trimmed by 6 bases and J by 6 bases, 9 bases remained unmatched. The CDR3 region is CASSPAREVKTQYF. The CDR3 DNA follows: TGTGCCAGCAGTCCGGCGCGGGAGGTAAAGACCCAGTACTTC.

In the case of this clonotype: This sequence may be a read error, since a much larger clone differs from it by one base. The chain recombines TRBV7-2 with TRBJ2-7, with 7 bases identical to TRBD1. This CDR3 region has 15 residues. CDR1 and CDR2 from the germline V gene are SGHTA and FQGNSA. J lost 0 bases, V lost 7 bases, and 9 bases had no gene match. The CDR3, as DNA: TGTGCCAGCACAGTTGGACAGGTCGCCTCCTACGAGCAGTACTTC. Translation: CASTVGQVASYEQYF.

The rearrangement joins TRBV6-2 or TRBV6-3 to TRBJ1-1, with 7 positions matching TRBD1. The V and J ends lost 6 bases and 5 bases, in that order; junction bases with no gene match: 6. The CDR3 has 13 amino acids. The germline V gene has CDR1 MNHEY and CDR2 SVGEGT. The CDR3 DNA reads TGTGCCAGCAGGGGGACAGTCCAGACTGAAGCTTTCTTT. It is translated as CASRGTVQTEAFF.